Presented here are 7 T cell receptor beta chains from one specimen sequenced in a study of blood T cells in healthy people across ages. A second PCR, run for roughly 7 to 11 cycles, used a sample-barcoded 5' primer plus a J-beta primer mix. TCRdb ran MiXCR on the 5' RACE reads and lists one entry per CDR3 protein. This sample carries about 830,000 distinct CDR3 sequences, 55% to 65% of them seen once, and the ten largest clones take around a quarter. The sample comprised blood. Receptors originate from a man under 40 in good health.

This rearrangement joins TRBV20-1 to TRBJ1-6, with D perhaps TRBD1 (6 bases). The CDR3 has 17 residues. Germline V gene lookup returns CDR1 DFQATT and CDR2 SNEGSKA (reference sequence). V lost 5 bases and J 6 bases, leaving 23 bases between the germline ends. The CDR3 sequence: CSAPSTQGIRFNSPLHF. DNA for the CDR3: TGCAGTGCTCCCTCAACTCAGGGGATCCGCTTTAATTCACCCCTCCACTTT.

This chain connects TRBV20-1 to TRBJ2-1; 10 nucleotides agree with TRBD1. This CDR3 spans 14 amino acids. Germline V gene lookup returns CDR1 DFQATT and CDR2 SNEGSKA (reference sequence). V lost 3 bases, J lost 4 bases, and 3 bases stayed unmatched. The CDR3 coding sequence is TGCAGTGCTAGCGGACAGGGGGTATACAATGAGCAGTTCTTC. Translated: CSASGQGVYNEQFF.

This sequence joins TRBV9 and TRBJ2-7, with D perhaps TRBD1 (6 bases). V lost 4 bases and J 2 bases, leaving 16 bases between the germline ends. CDR1 SGDLS and CDR2 YYNGEE come from the germline V gene. The CDR3 has 15 amino acids. Written as DNA, the CDR3 is TGTGCCAGCAGCCCCACGGGACACTTTACCTACGAGCAGTACTTC. This translates into CASSPTGHFTYEQYF. Full variable domain (missing parts from reference TRBV9 and TRBJ2-7): DSGVTQTPKHLITATGQRVTLRCSPRSGDLSVYWYQQSLDQGLQFLIQYYNGEERAKGNILERFSAQQFPDLHSELNLSSLELGDSALYFCASSPTGHFTYEQYFGPGTRLTVT.

The chain recombines TRBV7-9 with TRBJ2-1; D is unresolved. CDR1 is SEHNR and CDR2 is FQNEAQ in the germline V gene (reference sequence). The CDR3 is 14 residues long. Trimming took 5 bases from V and 3 from J, leaving 11 bases between them. The CDR3 spells CASSVGYNYNEQFF. The CDR3 DNA reads as TGTGCCAGCAGCGTAGGTTACAACTACAATGAGCAGTTCTTC.

This clonotype was counted between two and nine times. The chain employs TRBV14 and TRBJ2-7; D may match TRBD1 or TRBD2 (6 bases each). Per germline, CDR1 SGHDN and CDR2 FVKESK. The V end was cut by 6 bases, the J end by 0 bases, with 15 bases between. CDR3 length equals 15 residues. The CDR3 here is CASSPTGAPSYEQYF. Written as DNA, the CDR3 is TGTGCCAGCAGTCCGACGGGGGCGCCCTCCTACGAGCAGTACTTC. The full variable domain, with the rest looked up from reference TRBV14 and TRBJ2-7, is EAGVTQFPSHSVIEKGQTVTLRCDPISGHDNLYWYRRVMGKEIKFLLHFVKESKQDESGMPNNRFLAERTGGTYSTLKVQPAELEDSGVYFCASSPTGAPSYEQYFGPGTRLTVT.

This clonotype was recorded many times. The V call is TRBV7-6, the J call TRBJ1-6, with a weak D call TRBD1 (5 bases). CDR1 is SGHVS, CDR2 FNYEAQ, per germline. CDR3 size: 15 residues. V was trimmed by 1 base and J by 10 bases, leaving 14 bases between them. For the CDR3, the DNA is TGTGCCAGCAGCTTAGGGGCAGGGATAGGATCACCCCTCCACTTT. It translates to CASSLGAGIGSPLHF.

This clonotype was observed a few times. The chain joins TRBV4-2 to TRBJ2-1, with 7 positions matching TRBD1. V was pared by 0 bases and J by 3 bases, with 5 bases of the junction left unmatched. The CDR3 covers 16 residues. The germline gives CDR1 LGHNA, CDR2 YNFKEQ. Written as DNA, the CDR3 is TGTGCCAGCAGCCAAGAGGCAGGGGGAGTCTACAATGAGCAGTTCTTC. The encoded protein is CASSQEAGGVYNEQFF.